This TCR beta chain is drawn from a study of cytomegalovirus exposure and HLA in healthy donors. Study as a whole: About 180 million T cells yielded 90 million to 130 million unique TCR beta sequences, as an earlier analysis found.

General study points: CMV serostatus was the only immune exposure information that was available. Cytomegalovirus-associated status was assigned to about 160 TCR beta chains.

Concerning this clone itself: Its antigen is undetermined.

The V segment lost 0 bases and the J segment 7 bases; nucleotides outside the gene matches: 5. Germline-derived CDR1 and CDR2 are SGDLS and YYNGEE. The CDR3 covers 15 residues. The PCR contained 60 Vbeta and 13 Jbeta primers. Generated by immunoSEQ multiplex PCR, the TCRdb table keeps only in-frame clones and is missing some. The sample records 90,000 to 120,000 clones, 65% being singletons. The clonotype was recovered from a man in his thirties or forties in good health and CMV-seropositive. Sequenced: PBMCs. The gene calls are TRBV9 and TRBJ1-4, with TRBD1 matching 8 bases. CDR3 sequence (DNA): TGTGCCAGCAGCGTAGCAGAGACAGGGGCTGAAAAACTGTTTTTT. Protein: CASSVAETGAEKLFF.